What follows describes a single T cell receptor beta chain. PCR amplification relied on 60 Vbeta primers (plus 13 Jbeta primers). Clones were sequenced by immunoSEQ multiplex PCR, and TCRdb holds only the in-frame ones, with some missing. Seen here are over 90,000 clones, roughly 66% observed once, and the top ten hold roughly 3%. These data are taken from a study of cytomegalovirus exposure and HLA in healthy donors. The CDR3 covers 12 residues. Trimming left V 4 bases short and J 6 bases short, with 10 bases between. CDR1 is LNHDA, CDR2 SQIVND, per germline (reference sequence). This receptor was taken from a woman in her forties or fifties in good health and CMV-seronegative. The rearrangement links TRBV19 to TRBJ2-7; TRBD2 might be the D (6 bases). Sequenced material: PBMCs. CDR3 protein: CASSTSGGEQYF. CDR3 coding DNA: TGTGCCAGTAGTACCTCCGGGGGCGAGCAGTACTTC.